Below are 17 T cell receptor beta chains sequenced from a single sample in a study of cytomegalovirus exposure and HLA in healthy donors. Primers for the PCR totalled 60 Vbeta and 13 Jbeta. The method was immunoSEQ multiplex PCR; TCRdb's version includes in-frame clones alone and lacks a portion of them. Here the sample spans about 96,000 clones, 79% being singletons. The specimen sequenced was PBMCs. Receptors originate from a man aged 30 to 45 in good health and CMV-seronegative.

The chain recombines TRBV27 with TRBJ1-5; perhaps TRBD1 as D (5 bases). CDR1 is MNHEY and CDR2 is SMNVEV in the germline V gene (reference sequence). The V gene lost 4 bases and the J gene lost 4 bases, with 8 bases spanning the gap. This CDR3 is 13 amino acids long. The CDR3 DNA reads TGTGCCAGCAGTTCGGGGGGAAATCAGCCCCAGCATTTT. It specifies CASSSGGNQPQHF.

The chain uses TRBV18 and TRBJ2-5, with a weak D call TRBD1 (6 bases). Germline assignment: CDR1 KGHSH and CDR2 LQKENI. V was shortened by 6 bases and J by 2 bases, with 13 bases between the two germline ends. This CDR3 is 14 amino acids long. The chain's CDR3 is CASSPGTQQETQYF. In DNA form, the CDR3 reads TGTGCCAGCTCTCCCGGGACACAGCAAGAGACCCAGTACTTC.

V gene TRBV19 combines with J gene TRBJ2-2, with D tentatively TRBD1 (7 bases). CDR3 size: 15 residues. Trimming took 7 bases from V and 6 from J, leaving 18 bases between them. From germline, CDR1 is LNHDA and CDR2 SQIVND (reference sequence). CDR3 loop: CASTVQGGLAGELFF. DNA for the CDR3: TGTGCCAGTACGGTTCAGGGGGGACTCGCCGGGGAGCTGTTTTTT.

This clone was picked up a small number of times. This chain connects TRBV4-2 to TRBJ1-6; 8 nucleotides match TRBD1. J was trimmed by 7 bases and V by 4 bases; bases with no gene match: 9. Germline V lookup: CDR1 LGHNA, CDR2 YNFKEQ. The CDR3 loop spans 16 amino acids. CDR3 nucleotides: TGTGCCAGCAGCCTAGGACAGGGAGGAGGGAATTCACCCCTCCACTTT. This encodes CASSLGQGGGNSPLHF.

V is TRBV30 and J is TRBJ1-2, with D uncertain. The CDR3 totals 15 residues. CDR1 and CDR2 (germline): GTSNPN, SVGIG (reference sequence). V gave up 0 bases and J gave up 5 bases, with 16 bases separating them. CDR3 DNA sequence: TGTGCCTGGAGTGTAGGAGGGTCCAGCTTATATGGCTACACCTTC. Its protein is CAWSVGGSSLYGYTF.

The chain links TRBV6-5 to TRBJ1-1, with D possibly TRBD1 on 6 matching bases. CDR1 and CDR2 (germline): MNHEY, SVGAGI. This CDR3 comprises 15 residues. V was clipped by 0 bases and J by 4 bases, with 12 bases between them. CDR3 DNA sequence: TGTGCCAGCAGTTACTCCACAGGGTTCGGCACTGAAGCTTTCTTT. Encoded protein: CASSYSTGFGTEAFF.

The chain employs TRBV10-1 and TRBJ1-1; D uncertain. This CDR3 spans 14 amino acids. The germline V and J ends were trimmed by 0 bases and 4 bases, with 9 bases remaining between them. Germline CDR1 reads WNHNN; CDR2 reads SYGVQD (reference sequence). Here the CDR3 reads CASSESGEGTEAFF. CDR3 coding DNA: TGCGCCAGCAGTGAGTCCGGAGAGGGCACTGAAGCTTTCTTT.

This clone was detected only a few times. The chain joins TRBV28 to TRBJ2-2; D uncertain. Deletions cut 2 bases from V and 1 base from J, with 11 bases between. The CDR3 has 16 residues. Germline V gene data show CDR1 as MDHEN and CDR2 as SYDVKM. CDR3 region: CASSLNVRLNTGELFF. The CDR3 DNA follows: TGTGCCAGCAGTTTAAACGTCAGATTGAACACCGGGGAGCTGTTTTTT.

The chain is built from TRBV6-5 and TRBJ2-7, with 8 positions matching TRBD2. Looked up from germline, CDR1 is MNHEY and CDR2 is SVGAGI. J gave up 3 bases and V 2 bases, and 3 bases lay outside the gene matches. The CDR3 contains 14 residues. The CDR3 DNA is TGTGCCAGCAGTTACGCGGGGGGCGACTACGAGCAGTACTTC. Translating it yields CASSYAGGDYEQYF.

This clone came up a few times. The V call is TRBV15, the J call TRBJ1-5, with a possible D match to TRBD1 (5 bases). CDR3 length: 16 residues. V dropped 1 base and J dropped 7 bases, with 17 bases sitting between them. Germline loops: CDR1 LNHNV, CDR2 YYDKDF (reference sequence). CDR3 in amino acids: CATSRGRKGVWQPQHF. The CDR3 bases are TGTGCCACCAGCAGAGGTCGGAAAGGGGTTTGGCAGCCCCAGCATTTT.

The V gene is TRBV2, the J gene TRBJ2-2, with no clear D. The CDR3 has 12 amino acids. The germline V and J ends were trimmed by 11 bases and 4 bases, with 11 bases remaining between them. CDR1 and CDR2 from the germline V gene are SNHLY and FYNNEI. CDR3 residues: CALDPATGELFF. The CDR3 coding sequence is TGTGCCCTAGATCCGGCCACCGGGGAGCTGTTTTTT.

The chain has TRBV15 and TRBJ1-3, with unresolved D. Germline V gives CDR1 LNHNV, CDR2 YYDKDF (reference sequence). This CDR3 is built from 16 residues. The V end lost 5 bases, the J end lost 0 bases, and 14 bases lay between the germline ends. In DNA form, the CDR3 reads TGTGCCACCAGCGGTGGAGCATGGAACTCTGGAAACACCATATATTTT. This gives the protein CATSGGAWNSGNTIYF.

The chain joins TRBV6-5 to TRBJ1-1, with no clear D. With 0 bases removed from V and 0 bases from J, the gap between germline ends came to 5 bases. Germline V gene lookup returns CDR1 MNHEY and CDR2 SVGAGI. The CDR3 has 14 residues. The CDR3 DNA follows: TGTGCCAGCAGTTACTCCGTTATGAACACTGAAGCTTTCTTT. Its translation is CASSYSVMNTEAFF.

The chain uses TRBV15 and TRBJ1-5; 8 nucleotides agree with TRBD1. The J segment lost 8 bases and the V segment lost 3 bases, leaving 9 bases of the junction unmatched. Germline assignment: CDR1 LNHNV and CDR2 YYDKDF (reference sequence). This CDR3 contains 15 residues. The CDR3 DNA reads as TGTGCCACCAGCAGGGCGACAGGGGTGTGGGAGCCCCAGCATTTT. The encoded protein is CATSRATGVWEPQHF.

This clone has only one observation. The chain couples TRBV18 to TRBJ1-5; D not resolved. The V end lost 4 bases, the J end lost 3 bases, and 13 bases lay between the germline ends. CDR1 and CDR2 from the germline V gene are KGHSH and LQKENI. The CDR3 length is 15 residues. CDR3 bases: TGTGCCAGCTCACGAACAGACGGCCTCAATCAGCCCCAGCATTTT. This encodes CASSRTDGLNQPQHF. The full variable domain, in which reference TRBV18 and TRBJ1-5 provide the parts outside the CDR3, is NAGVMQNPRHLVRRRGQEARLRCSPMKGHSHVYWYRQLPEEGLKFMVYLQKENIIDESGMPKERFSAEFPKEGPSILRIQQVVRGDSAAYFCASSRTDGLNQPQHFGDGTRLSIL.

This chain connects TRBV7-3 to TRBJ2-1; D may be TRBD2 (6 bases). The CDR3 is made up of 13 amino acids. The V end lost 4 bases, the J end lost 4 bases, and 8 bases lay between the germline ends. Germline values: CDR1 SGHTA, CDR2 FQGTGA. The CDR3 nucleotides are TGTGCCAGCAGCTCGGGACTTTACAATGAGCAGTTCTTC. It yields the protein CASSSGLYNEQFF.

This clone came up a few times. The rearrangement joins TRBV6-1 to TRBJ1-5, with TRBD1 matching 10 bases. J lost 6 bases, V lost 3 bases, and 8 bases had no gene match. The CDR3 covers 16 residues. Germline values: CDR1 MNHNS, CDR2 SASEGT. Here the CDR3 reads CASSDKTGGGGQPQHF. The CDR3 DNA follows: TGTGCCAGCAGTGACAAGACAGGGGGCGGGGGTCAGCCCCAGCATTTT.